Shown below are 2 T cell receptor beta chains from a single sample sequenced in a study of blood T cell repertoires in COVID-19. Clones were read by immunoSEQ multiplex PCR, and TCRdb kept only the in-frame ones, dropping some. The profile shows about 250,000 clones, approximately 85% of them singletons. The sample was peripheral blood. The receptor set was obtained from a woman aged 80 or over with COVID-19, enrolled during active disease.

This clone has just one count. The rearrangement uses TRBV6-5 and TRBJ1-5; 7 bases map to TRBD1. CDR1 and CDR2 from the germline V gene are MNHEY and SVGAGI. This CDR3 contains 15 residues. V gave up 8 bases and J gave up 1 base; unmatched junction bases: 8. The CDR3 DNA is TGTGCCAGCGCGACAGGGTCTGCAAGCAATCAGCCCCAGCATTTT. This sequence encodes CASATGSASNQPQHF.

The CDR3 here is CASSLDPVAGYTF. The CDR3 coding sequence is TGTGCCAGCAGCTTAGATCCAGTGGCTGGCTACACCTTC. V usage is TRBV11-2 and J usage is TRBJ1-2; D remains ambiguous. Germline CDR1 SGHAT, CDR2 FQNNGV. This CDR3 has 13 residues. V was trimmed by 0 bases and J by 7 bases, leaving 9 bases between them.